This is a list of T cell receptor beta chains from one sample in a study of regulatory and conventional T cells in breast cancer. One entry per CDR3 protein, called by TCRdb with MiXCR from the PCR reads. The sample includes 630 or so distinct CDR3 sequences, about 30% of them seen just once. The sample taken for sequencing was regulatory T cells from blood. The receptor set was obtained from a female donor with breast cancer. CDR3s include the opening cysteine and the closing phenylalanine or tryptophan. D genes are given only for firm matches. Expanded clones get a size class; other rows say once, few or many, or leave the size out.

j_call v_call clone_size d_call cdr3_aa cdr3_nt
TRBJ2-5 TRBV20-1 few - CSARVGLTKETQYF TGCAGTGCTAGGGTAGGACTAACCAAAGAGACCCAGTACTTC
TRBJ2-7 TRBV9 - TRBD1 CASSVAGQGIHEQYF TGTGCCAGCAGCGTAGCGGGACAGGGGATCCACGAGCAGTACTTC
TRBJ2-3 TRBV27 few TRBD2 CASSFLAAGGTDTQYF TGTGCCAGCAGTTTCCTCGCAGCGGGGGGCACAGATACGCAGTATTTT
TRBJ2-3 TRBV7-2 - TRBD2 CASSLGLAGGPSTDTQYF TGTGCCAGCAGCTTAGGACTAGCGGGAGGACCAAGCACAGATACGCAGTATTTT
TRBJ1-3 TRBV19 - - CASRAAAGNTIYF TGTGCCAGTAGGGCAGCGGCTGGAAACACCATATATTTT
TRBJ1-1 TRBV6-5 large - CASSRRVGTEAFF TGTGCCAGCAGCCGACGAGTAGGCACTGAAGCTTTCTTT
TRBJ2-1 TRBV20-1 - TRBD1 CSADREPPPNEQFF TGCAGTGCCGACAGGGAACCGCCACCTAATGAGCAGTTCTTC
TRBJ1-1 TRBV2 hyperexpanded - CASSRPNTEAFF TGTGCCAGCAGTAGACCGAACACTGAAGCTTTCTTT
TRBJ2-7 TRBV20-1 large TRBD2 CSADPGLANYEQYF TGCAGTGCAGATCCTGGACTAGCCAACTACGAGCAGTACTTC
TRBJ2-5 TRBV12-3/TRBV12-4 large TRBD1 CASSLDRGKETQYF TGTGCCAGCAGTTTAGACAGGGGGAAAGAGACCCAGTACTTC
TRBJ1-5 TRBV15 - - CATSRDRTYQPQHF TGTGCCACCAGCAGAGACAGGACCTATCAGCCCCAGCATTTT
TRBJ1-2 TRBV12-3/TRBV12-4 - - CASSLGPGGYGYTF TGTGCCAGCAGTTTAGGACCGGGTGGCTATGGCTACACCTTC
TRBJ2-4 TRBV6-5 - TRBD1 CASSTGQGRDIQYF TGTGCCAGCAGTACAGGACAGGGCAGGGACATTCAGTACTTC
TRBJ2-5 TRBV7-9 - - CASSFRARVETQYF TGTGCCAGCAGCTTCAGGGCGCGGGTCGAGACCCAGTACTTC
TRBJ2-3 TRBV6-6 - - CASSQSGTGTDTQYF TGTGCCAGCAGCCAGTCCGGGACTGGCACAGATACACAGTATTTT
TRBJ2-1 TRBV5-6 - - CASSFSLAPYNEQFF TGTGCCAGCAGCTTCAGTCTAGCGCCGTACAATGAGCAGTTCTTC
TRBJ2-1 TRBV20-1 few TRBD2 CSARAPGLAGAGEQFF TGCAGTGCTAGAGCACCCGGACTAGCGGGAGCTGGGGAGCAGTTCTTC
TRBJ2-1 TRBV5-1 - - CASSLSLVDNEQFF TGCGCCAGCAGCTTGAGTCTGGTGGACAATGAGCAGTTCTTC
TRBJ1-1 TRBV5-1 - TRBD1 CASSRRGQDTEAFF TGCGCCAGCAGCCGCAGGGGGCAAGACACTGAAGCTTTCTTT
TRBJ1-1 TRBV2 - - CASSEMGDTEAFF TGTGCCAGCAGTGAAATGGGTGACACTGAAGCTTTCTTT
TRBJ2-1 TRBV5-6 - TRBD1 CASSAGTGSPYNEQFF TGTGCCAGCAGCGCCGGGACAGGGAGTCCCTACAATGAGCAGTTCTTC
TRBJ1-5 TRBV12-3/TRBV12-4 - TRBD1 CAIHRGLSSNQPQHF TGTGCCATACACAGGGGATTATCGAGCAATCAGCCCCAGCATTTT
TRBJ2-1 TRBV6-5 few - CASSPIPGAIKQFF TGTGCCAGCAGCCCCATCCCTGGAGCCATAAAGCAGTTCTTC
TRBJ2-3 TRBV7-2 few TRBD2 CASSPQVGGSSTDTQYF TGTGCCAGCAGCCCACAAGTCGGCGGGAGTAGCACAGATACGCAGTATTTT
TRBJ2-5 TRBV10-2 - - CASSPLGSGGPVGTQYF TGCGCCAGCAGTCCCCTTGGGTCCGGGGGGCCCGTCGGGACCCAGTACTTC
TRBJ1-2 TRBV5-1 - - CASSLEFRSNYGYTF TGCGCCAGCAGCTTGGAATTCAGGTCCAACTATGGCTACACCTTC